This T cell receptor beta chain is from a study of T cells in Graves' hyperthyroidism and ophthalmopathy. The TCR beta CDR3 regions underwent amplification using RNA transcripts as the source. Researchers ran a first-round RT-PCR on the TCR CDR3 using the HTBI primer set. TCRdb re-called the multiplex PCR reads with MiXCR, one entry per CDR3 protein. Of approximately 640,000 distinct CDR3 sequences listed, around 15% are singletons. Trimming cost V 2 bases and J 2 bases; bases outside gene matches: 8. This CDR3 is 15 amino acids long. CDR1 and CDR2 from the germline V gene are GTSNPN and SVGIG (reference sequence). This clonotype was observed many times. PBMCs came from less than 11 ml fresh peripheral blood.

The sample consisted of blood. This receptor was obtained from a woman aged 30 to 39 with Graves' hyperthyroidism. The J gene is TRBJ2-5, the V gene TRBV30; the match to TRBD1 covers 7 bases. The CDR3: CAWSQRGRKQETQYF. DNA for the CDR3: TGTGCCTGGAGTCAGAGGGGGCGCAAACAAGAGACCCAGTACTTC.